This paragraph reports one T cell receptor beta chain. The sample originates from a study of blood T cell repertoires in COVID-19. TCRdb keeps only in-frame clones here, not all; method: immunoSEQ multiplex PCR. Of 210,000 or so clones listed, 84% are singletons. The TCR comes from a woman in her 70s with active or convalescent COVID-19. The source material was peripheral blood.

The CDR3 DNA reads TGTGCCAGCAGCCTCCTCAGGGGAACCGGGGAGCTGTTTTTT. This translates into CASSLLRGTGELFF. The rearrangement uses TRBV7-2 and TRBJ2-2; possible D gene TRBD1, 6 bases. V lost 5 bases and J 5 bases, leaving 12 bases between the germline ends. Germline V gene sequence: CDR1 SGHTA, CDR2 FQGNSA. The CDR3 runs 14 residues.